These 19 T cell receptor beta chains were sequenced from one sample in a study of regulatory T cells in long-lasting Graves disease (dated by TCRdb to the early 2020s). In light of the paper, this sample's time point label describes: newly diagnosed GD, antithyroid drugs for less than 3 months. For both TCR sequencing and RNA sequencing, RNA was extracted from PBMCs using TRIzol. The protocol used for the library was multiplex PCR. Sequencer: Illumina HiSeq 4000. TCR beta libraries were built with iRepertoire HTBI primers and Arm-PCR amplification of CDR3 regions. TCRdb reworked the public reads: Q25 trimming with fastp, MiXCR clone assembly, productive beta chains retained. For every CDR3 protein sequence, its rows merge into one entry that carries the most common genes and DNA. This sample lists some 330,000 distinct CDR3 sequences; roughly 12% were detected once. Around 18% of the sample lies in the top ten.

Separately, the same data were catalogued under a study of T cells in Graves' hyperthyroidism and ophthalmopathy.

The material sequenced was peripheral blood mononuclear cells (PBMCs), taken at new diagnosis, from a patient treated with antithyroid drugs. These TCRs come from a woman aged 18 to 35 with Graves disease. Donor details come from another sample of the same person, matched by shared clones.

In its sample, this clonotype was seen a few times. V and J are TRBV3-1 and TRBJ2-2; D is undetermined. V dropped 1 base and J dropped 0 bases, with 6 bases sitting between them. The CDR3 runs 15 residues. Germline V lookup: CDR1 LGHDT, CDR2 YNNKEL (reference sequence). The CDR3 loop reads CASSQVEPNTGELFF. The CDR3 region has the DNA TGTGCCAGCAGCCAAGTTGAGCCGAACACCGGGGAGCTGTTTTTT.

This clonotype occurred many times. V is TRBV5-4 and J is TRBJ1-1; D remains unclear. V shed 0 bases and J shed 10 bases, with 16 bases lying between them. The CDR3 has 14 amino acids. The germline CDR1 and CDR2 sequences are SGHNT and YYREEE (reference sequence). Written as DNA, the CDR3 is TGTGCCAGCAGCTTGGAGATTGGCGCTCGTGTAGCTTTCTTT. It codes for CASSLEIGARVAFF.

This clonotype showed up just a few times. V usage is TRBV27 and J usage is TRBJ1-2; TRBD1 agrees at 8 bases. The CDR3 has 18 amino acids. Germline V gene data show CDR1 as MNHEY and CDR2 as SMNVEV (reference sequence). Losses at the gene ends were 3 bases for V and 3 bases for J; bases not matched to a gene: 15. CDR3 DNA sequence: TGTGCCAGCAGTTTGGGCCAGGGGGCAAATTGCGAAGACTATGGCTACACCTTC. Its protein is CASSLGQGANCEDYGYTF.

This clonotype was seen at least ten times. V gene TRBV6-1 combines with J gene TRBJ2-3; 9 nucleotides line up with TRBD2. This CDR3 region has 17 residues. In germline, CDR1 is MNHNS, CDR2 SASEGT. Germline trimming cut 7 bases from V and 8 bases from J; bases unmatched to any gene: 19. The CDR3 DNA sequence: TGTGCCAGCACCCGAACCAGAGGAGGGACTAGCTGGGGTACGCAGTATTTT. This encodes CASTRTRGGTSWGTQYF.

Remarks on this clonotype: This could be a read error, since a much larger clone is one nucleotide away. V usage is TRBV20-1 and J usage is TRBJ2-1; no clear D. The V gene's germline CDR1 is DFQATT and CDR2 SNEGSKA (reference sequence). V was clipped by 1 base and J by 8 bases, with 18 bases between them. The CDR3 consists of 15 residues. The CDR3 DNA reads as TGCAGTGCTAGAGTCCTAACGGCGACTGCGGATGAGCAGTTCTTC. Its translation: CSARVLTATADEQFF.

V and J are TRBV7-2 and TRBJ2-2; D not certain. This CDR3 region has 13 residues. Germline V gene sequence: CDR1 SGHTA, CDR2 FQGNSA. Trimming stripped 0 bases from V and 4 bases from J, with 3 bases between. The CDR3: CASSLAVTGELFF. Written as DNA, the CDR3 is TGTGCCAGCAGCTTAGCGGTCACCGGGGAGCTGTTTTTT.

To note about this clonotype: One end of the junction is discordant with germline, which a read error may explain. V gene TRBV20-1 combines with J gene TRBJ2-1; D ambiguous. There are 13 residues in the CDR3. Germline CDR1 is DFQATT and CDR2 is SNEGSKA (reference sequence). CDR3 DNA sequence: TGCAGTGCGGTCAAGCGTACCTACGATGAGCAGTTCTTC. Its translation is CSAVKRTYDEQFF.

This clonotype was seen only a few times. The J gene is TRBJ2-4, the V gene TRBV20-1; D may match TRBD1 or TRBD2 (7 bases each). From germline, CDR1 is DFQATT and CDR2 SNEGSKA (reference sequence). The ends were cut back, 6 bases at V and 6 bases at J, with 18 bases in the middle. The CDR3 runs 14 residues. The CDR3 DNA reads as TGCAGTGCAAGGGGAGGGGGCCGGCGAAACATTCAGTACTTC. Translating gives CSARGGGRRNIQYF.

This clonotype showed up many times. The chain combines TRBV3-1 with TRBJ2-3, with a tentative D call TRBD2 (6 bases). Germline V gene lookup returns CDR1 LGHDT and CDR2 YNNKEL (reference sequence). V was shortened by 5 bases and J by 0 bases, with 12 bases between the two germline ends. CDR3 length: 15 amino acids. The CDR3 loop is CASSSTSSSTDTQYF. Here the CDR3 DNA reads TGTGCCAGCAGCTCAACTAGCAGTAGCACAGATACGCAGTATTTT.

This clonotype was counted ten times or more. The chain carries TRBV28 and TRBJ1-5, with 8 bases lining up with TRBD1. This CDR3 is built from 14 residues. V was pared by 3 bases and J by 4 bases, with 2 bases of the junction left unmatched. The germline CDR1 and CDR2 sequences are MDHEN and SYDVKM. The CDR3 DNA sequence: TGTGCCAGCAGTTTTAGACAGGGGAATCAGCCCCAGCATTTT. It encodes CASSFRQGNQPQHF.

Many counts were recorded for this clonotype. Relative to the germline gene, one junction end is altered; a read error may explain this. The chain recombines TRBV13 with TRBJ2-3, with 16 bases matching TRBD2. CDR3 length: 20 residues. Germline V gene sequence: CDR1 PRHDT, CDR2 FYEKMQ (reference sequence). CDR3 DNA: TGTGCCAGCAGCCTAGGACCGGGACTAGCGGGAGGGCATAACGCAGATACGCAGTATTTT. Translating it yields CASSLGPGLAGGHNADTQYF.

This clonotype was observed many times. The chain is built from TRBV28 and TRBJ2-7, with D uncertain. The CDR3 length is 15 residues. With 4 bases removed from V and 6 bases from J, the gap between germline ends came to 19 bases. The V gene's germline CDR1 is MDHEN and CDR2 SYDVKM. CDR3 amino acids: CASSSALSQRSEQYF. The CDR3, as DNA: TGTGCCAGCAGTTCGGCCCTCTCCCAACGGTCCGAGCAGTACTTC.

This clonotype was picked up many times. The chain links TRBV12-3 or TRBV12-4 to TRBJ1-1; D is ambiguous. V lost 8 bases and J lost 11, with 21 bases in between. CDR3 length: 13 residues. The DNA of the CDR3 is TGTGCCAGCCGTCTCGCAGCCACAATAGGGGCTTTCTTT. It codes for CASRLAATIGAFF.

This clonotype came up many times. The chain has TRBV28 and TRBJ1-4; the match to TRBD1 covers 7 bases. CDR3 length equals 16 residues. Germline V gene sequence: CDR1 MDHEN, CDR2 SYDVKM. V shed 3 bases, J shed 0 bases, and the junction held 4 bases outside the gene matches. The CDR3 nucleotides read TGTGCCAGCAGTTTGGGGACAGCGGCAACTAATGAAAAACTGTTTTTT. Its translation is CASSLGTAATNEKLFF.

Many counts were recorded for this clonotype. CDR3 sequence: CASSFPRPGVNEQFF. The CDR3 coding sequence is TGTGCCAGCAGTTTCCCCCGACCAGGGGTGAATGAGCAGTTCTTC. The J gene is TRBJ2-1, the V gene TRBV6-5; a possible D gene is TRBD1 (6 bases). The V end lost 4 bases, the J end lost 7 bases, and 17 bases lay between the germline ends. Germline loops: CDR1 MNHEY, CDR2 SVGAGI. This CDR3 has 15 amino acids.

This clonotype was detected ten times or more. J is TRBJ2-7 and V is TRBV5-1; a weak D match, TRBD1 (6 bases). Germline-derived CDR1 and CDR2 are SGHRS and YFSETQ. With 4 bases removed from V and 5 bases from J, the gap between germline ends came to 19 bases. The CDR3 covers 15 residues. The chain's CDR3 is CASSGPRTEGDEQYF. CDR3 sequence (DNA): TGCGCCAGCAGCGGTCCTAGGACAGAGGGTGACGAGCAGTACTTC.

Here the CDR3 reads CAISEGGALRSGANVLTF. As DNA, the CDR3 is TGTGCCATCAGTGAAGGGGGGGCCCTAAGGTCTGGGGCCAACGTCCTGACTTTC. The chain has TRBV10-3 and TRBJ2-6, with D possibly TRBD2 on 7 matching bases. Germline CDR1 reads ENHRY; CDR2 reads SYGVKD. The CDR3 is 18 amino acids. V was pared by 3 bases and J by 1 base, with 16 bases between.

This clonotype has a count of ten or more. CDR3 nucleotide sequence: TGTGCCAGCAGTTTGCAACCCCCGGGACAGTCCACTGAAGCTTTCTTT. Its protein is CASSLQPPGQSTEAFF. This chain uses TRBV6-1 with TRBJ1-1; 7 bases map to TRBD1. This CDR3 contains 16 residues. V was pared by 5 bases and J by 4 bases, with 13 bases of the junction left unmatched. CDR1 MNHNS and CDR2 SASEGT come from the germline V gene.

This clonotype was seen a few times. V usage is TRBV7-9 and J usage is TRBJ2-2, with D perhaps matching TRBD1 (6 bases). Germline V CDR1 and CDR2: SEHNR, FQNEAQ (reference sequence). Trimming stripped 2 bases from V and 9 bases from J, with 13 bases between. CDR3 length: 14 residues. The CDR3 sequence is CASSLRQEVWELFF. CDR3 bases: TGTGCCAGCAGCTTAAGACAGGAGGTCTGGGAGCTGTTTTTT.